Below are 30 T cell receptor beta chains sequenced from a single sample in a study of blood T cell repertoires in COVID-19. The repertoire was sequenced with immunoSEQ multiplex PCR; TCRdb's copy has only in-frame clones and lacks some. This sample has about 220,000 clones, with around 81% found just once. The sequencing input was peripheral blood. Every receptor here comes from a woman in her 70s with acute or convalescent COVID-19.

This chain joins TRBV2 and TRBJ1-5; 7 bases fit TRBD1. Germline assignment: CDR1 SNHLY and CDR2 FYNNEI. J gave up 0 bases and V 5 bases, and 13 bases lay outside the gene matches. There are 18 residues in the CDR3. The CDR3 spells CASSPTTLRGYSNQPQHF. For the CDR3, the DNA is TGTGCCAGCAGTCCCACCACCCTCAGGGGGTATAGCAATCAGCCCCAGCATTTT.

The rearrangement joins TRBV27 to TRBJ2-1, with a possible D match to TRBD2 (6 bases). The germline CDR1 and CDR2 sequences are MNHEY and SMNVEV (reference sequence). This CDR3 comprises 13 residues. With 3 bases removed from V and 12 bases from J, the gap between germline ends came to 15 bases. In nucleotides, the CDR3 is TGTGCCAGCAGTTTCCCGGAGGAGGGCGCGCAGTTCTTC. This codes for CASSFPEEGAQFF.

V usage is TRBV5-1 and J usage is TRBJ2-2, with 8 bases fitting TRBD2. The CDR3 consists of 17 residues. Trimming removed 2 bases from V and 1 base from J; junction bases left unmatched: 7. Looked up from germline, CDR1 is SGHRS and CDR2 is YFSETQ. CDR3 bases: TGCGCCAGCAGCTTACCCTTAGCGGGAAGGAACACCGGGGAGCTGTTTTTT. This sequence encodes CASSLPLAGRNTGELFF.

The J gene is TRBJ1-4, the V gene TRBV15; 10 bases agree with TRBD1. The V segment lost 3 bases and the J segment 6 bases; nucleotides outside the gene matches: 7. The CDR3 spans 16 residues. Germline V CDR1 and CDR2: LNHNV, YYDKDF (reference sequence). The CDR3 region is CATSSGTGAGYEKLFF. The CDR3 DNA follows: TGTGCCACCAGCAGTGGGACAGGGGCCGGGTATGAAAAACTGTTTTTT.

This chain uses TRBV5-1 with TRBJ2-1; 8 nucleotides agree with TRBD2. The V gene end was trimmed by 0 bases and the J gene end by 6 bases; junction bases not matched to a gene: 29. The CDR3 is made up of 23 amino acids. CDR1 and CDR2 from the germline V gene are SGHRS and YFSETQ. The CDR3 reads CASSLARRRAGATPMMVANEQFF. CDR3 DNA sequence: TGCGCCAGCAGCTTGGCCAGGCGACGAGCGGGGGCGACCCCAATGATGGTGGCCAATGAGCAGTTCTTC.

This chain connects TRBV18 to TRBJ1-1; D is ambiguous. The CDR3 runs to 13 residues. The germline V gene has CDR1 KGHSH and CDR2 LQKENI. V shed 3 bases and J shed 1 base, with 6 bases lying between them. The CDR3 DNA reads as TGTGCCAGCTCACCTCAAAAGAACACTGAAGCTTTCTTT. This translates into CASSPQKNTEAFF.

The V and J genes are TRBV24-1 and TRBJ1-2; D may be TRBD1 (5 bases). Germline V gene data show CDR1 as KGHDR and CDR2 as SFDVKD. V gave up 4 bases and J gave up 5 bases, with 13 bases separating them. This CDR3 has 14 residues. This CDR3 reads CATSDSRVQYGYTF. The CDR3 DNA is TGTGCCACCAGTGACTCCAGGGTCCAATATGGCTACACCTTC.

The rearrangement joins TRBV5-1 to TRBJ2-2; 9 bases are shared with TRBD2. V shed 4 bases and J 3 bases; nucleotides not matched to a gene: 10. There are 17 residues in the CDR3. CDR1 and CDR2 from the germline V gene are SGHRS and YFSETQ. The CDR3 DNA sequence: TGCGCCAGCAGCATTTCGCGGGGGGGCTCGGACACCGGGGAGCTGTTTTTT. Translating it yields CASSISRGGSDTGELFF.

The CDR3 sequence is CASSPLSRGSGELFF. CDR3 nucleotides: TGTGCCAGCAGCCCACTTTCGAGGGGGTCCGGGGAGCTGTTTTTT. The genes are TRBV7-3 and TRBJ2-2; D is possibly TRBD1 (6 bases). Trimming stripped 5 bases from V and 6 bases from J, with 16 bases between. The CDR3 is made up of 15 amino acids. From germline, CDR1 is SGHTA and CDR2 FQGTGA.

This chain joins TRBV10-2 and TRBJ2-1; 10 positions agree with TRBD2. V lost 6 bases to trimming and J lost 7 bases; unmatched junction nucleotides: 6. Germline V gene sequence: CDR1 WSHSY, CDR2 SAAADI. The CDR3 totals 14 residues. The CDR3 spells CASRSGGAENEQFF. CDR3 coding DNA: TGCGCCAGCAGGAGCGGGGGGGCTGAAAATGAGCAGTTCTTC.

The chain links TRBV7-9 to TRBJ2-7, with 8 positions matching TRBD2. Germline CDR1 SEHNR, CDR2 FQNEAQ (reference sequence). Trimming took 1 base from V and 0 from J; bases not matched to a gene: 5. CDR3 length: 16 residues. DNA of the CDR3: TGTGCCAGCAGCTTAGATACGGGGGGGCTCTCCTACGAGCAGTACTTC. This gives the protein CASSLDTGGLSYEQYF.

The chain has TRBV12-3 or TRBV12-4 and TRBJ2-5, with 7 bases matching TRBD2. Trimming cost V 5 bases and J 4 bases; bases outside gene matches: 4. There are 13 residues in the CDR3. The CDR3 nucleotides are TGTGCCAGCAGTGGACTAGGGCTAGAGACCCAGTACTTC. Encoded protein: CASSGLGLETQYF.

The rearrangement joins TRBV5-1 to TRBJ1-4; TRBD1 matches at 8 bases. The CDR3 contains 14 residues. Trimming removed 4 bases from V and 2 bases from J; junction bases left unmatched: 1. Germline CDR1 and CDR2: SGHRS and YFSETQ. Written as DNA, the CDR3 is TGCGCCAGCAGCCACAGGGGGACTAATGAAAAACTGTTTTTT. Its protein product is CASSHRGTNEKLFF. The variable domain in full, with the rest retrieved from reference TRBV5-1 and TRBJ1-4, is KAGVTQTPRYLIKTRGQQVTLSCSPISGHRSVSWYQQTPGQGLQFLFEYFSETQRNKGNFPGRFSGRQFSNSRSEMNVSTLELGDSALYLCASSHRGTNEKLFFGSGTQLSVL.

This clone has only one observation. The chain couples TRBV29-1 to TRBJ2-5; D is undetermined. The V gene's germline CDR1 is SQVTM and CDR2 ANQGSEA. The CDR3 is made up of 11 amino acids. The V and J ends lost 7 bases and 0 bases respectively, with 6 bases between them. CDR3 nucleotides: TGCAGCGGGCTGTACCAAGAGACCCAGTACTTC. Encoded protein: CSGLYQETQYF.

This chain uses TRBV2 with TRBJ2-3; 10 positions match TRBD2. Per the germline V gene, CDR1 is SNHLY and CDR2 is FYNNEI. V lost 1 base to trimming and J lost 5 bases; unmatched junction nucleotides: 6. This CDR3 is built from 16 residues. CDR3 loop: CASSEELGLARDTQYF. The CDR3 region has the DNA TGTGCCAGCAGTGAAGAGTTGGGACTAGCGAGAGATACGCAGTATTTT.

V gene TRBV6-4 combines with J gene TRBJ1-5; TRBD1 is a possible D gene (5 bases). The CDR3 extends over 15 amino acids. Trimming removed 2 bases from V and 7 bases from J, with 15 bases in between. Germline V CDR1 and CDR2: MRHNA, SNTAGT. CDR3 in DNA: TGTGCCAGCAGTGACCCGGGGAGGGCAGGGCAGCCCCAGCATTTT. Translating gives CASSDPGRAGQPQHF.

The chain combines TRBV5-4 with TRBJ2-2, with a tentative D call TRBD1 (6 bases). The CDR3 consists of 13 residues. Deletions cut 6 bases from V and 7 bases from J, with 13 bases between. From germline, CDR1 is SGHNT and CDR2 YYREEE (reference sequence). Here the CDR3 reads CASNNRADGELFF. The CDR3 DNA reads TGTGCCAGCAATAACAGGGCGGACGGGGAGCTGTTTTTT.

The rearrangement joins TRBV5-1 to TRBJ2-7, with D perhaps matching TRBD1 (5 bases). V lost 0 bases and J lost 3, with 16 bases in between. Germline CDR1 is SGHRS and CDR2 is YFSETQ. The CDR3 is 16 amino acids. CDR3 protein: CASSLVPTGLGYEQYF. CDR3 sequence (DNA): TGCGCCAGCAGCTTGGTCCCAACAGGCCTCGGCTACGAGCAGTACTTC.

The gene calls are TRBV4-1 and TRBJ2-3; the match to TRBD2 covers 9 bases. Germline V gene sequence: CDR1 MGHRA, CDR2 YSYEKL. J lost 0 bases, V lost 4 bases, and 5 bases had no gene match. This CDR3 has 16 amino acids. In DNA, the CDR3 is TGCGCCAGCAGCCTTCTTGGACTAGCGAGCACAGATACGCAGTATTTT. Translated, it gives CASSLLGLASTDTQYF.

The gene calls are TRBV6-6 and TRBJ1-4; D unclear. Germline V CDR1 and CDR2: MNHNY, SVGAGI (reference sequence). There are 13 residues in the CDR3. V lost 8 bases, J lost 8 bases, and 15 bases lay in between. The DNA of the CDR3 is TGTGCCAGCGGTTCCAACCTGAGGGAAAAACTGTTTTTT. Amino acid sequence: CASGSNLREKLFF.

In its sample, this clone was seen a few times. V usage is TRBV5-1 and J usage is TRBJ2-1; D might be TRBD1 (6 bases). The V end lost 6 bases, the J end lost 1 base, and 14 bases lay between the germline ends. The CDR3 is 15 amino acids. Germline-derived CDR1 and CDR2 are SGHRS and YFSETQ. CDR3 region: CASTSSTGSYNEQFF. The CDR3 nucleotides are TGCGCCAGCACCTCCTCTACAGGGTCCTACAATGAGCAGTTCTTC.

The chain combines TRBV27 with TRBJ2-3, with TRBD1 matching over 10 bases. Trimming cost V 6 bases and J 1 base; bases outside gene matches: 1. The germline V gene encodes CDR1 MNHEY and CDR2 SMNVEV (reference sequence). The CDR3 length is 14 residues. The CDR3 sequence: CASRGTGGTDTQYF. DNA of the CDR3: TGTGCCAGCAGGGGGACAGGGGGCACAGATACGCAGTATTTT.

Written as DNA, the CDR3 is TGCGCCAGCAGCGAGACTAGCGGGGGTTCCGGGGAGCTGTTTTTT. The encoded protein is CASSETSGGSGELFF. The chain couples TRBV5-1 to TRBJ2-2; 12 bases match TRBD2. Losses at the gene ends were 4 bases for V and 6 bases for J; bases not matched to a gene: 4. Germline values: CDR1 SGHRS, CDR2 YFSETQ. CDR3 length: 15 residues.

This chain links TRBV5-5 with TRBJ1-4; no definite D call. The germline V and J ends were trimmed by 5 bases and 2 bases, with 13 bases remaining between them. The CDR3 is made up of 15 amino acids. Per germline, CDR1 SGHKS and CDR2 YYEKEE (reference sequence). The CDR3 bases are TGTGCCAGCAGTCCGTTGCAGCGGACTAATGAAAAACTGTTTTTT. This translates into CASSPLQRTNEKLFF.

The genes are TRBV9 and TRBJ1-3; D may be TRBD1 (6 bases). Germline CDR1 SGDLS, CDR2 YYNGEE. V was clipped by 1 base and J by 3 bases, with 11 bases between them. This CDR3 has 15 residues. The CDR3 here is CASSVQGIGGNTIYF. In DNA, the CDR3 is TGTGCCAGCAGCGTACAGGGGATCGGTGGAAACACCATATATTTT.

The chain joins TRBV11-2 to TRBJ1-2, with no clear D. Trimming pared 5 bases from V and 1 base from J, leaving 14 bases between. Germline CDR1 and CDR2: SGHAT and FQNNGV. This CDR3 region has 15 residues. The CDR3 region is CASSPLGGVNYGYTF. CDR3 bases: TGTGCCAGCAGCCCGCTCGGCGGGGTTAACTATGGCTACACCTTC.

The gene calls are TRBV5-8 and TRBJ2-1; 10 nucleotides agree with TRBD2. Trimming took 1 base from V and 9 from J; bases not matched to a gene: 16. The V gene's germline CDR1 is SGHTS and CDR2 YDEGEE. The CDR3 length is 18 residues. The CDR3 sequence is CASSLLLLSGGAVPEQFF. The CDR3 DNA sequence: TGTGCCAGCAGCTTGCTTCTCCTGAGCGGGGGGGCCGTCCCTGAGCAGTTCTTC. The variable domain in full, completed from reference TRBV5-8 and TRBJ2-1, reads EAGVTQSPTHLIKTRGQQATLRCSPISGHTSVYWYQQALGLGLQFLLWYDEGEERNRGNFPPRFSGRQFPNYSSELNVNALELEDSALYLCASSLLLLSGGAVPEQFFGPGTRLTVL.

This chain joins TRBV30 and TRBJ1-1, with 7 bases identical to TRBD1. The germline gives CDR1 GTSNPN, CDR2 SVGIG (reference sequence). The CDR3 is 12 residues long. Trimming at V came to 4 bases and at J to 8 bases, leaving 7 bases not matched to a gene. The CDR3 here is CAWTHRDREAFF. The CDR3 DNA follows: TGTGCCTGGACTCACCGGGACAGAGAAGCTTTCTTT.

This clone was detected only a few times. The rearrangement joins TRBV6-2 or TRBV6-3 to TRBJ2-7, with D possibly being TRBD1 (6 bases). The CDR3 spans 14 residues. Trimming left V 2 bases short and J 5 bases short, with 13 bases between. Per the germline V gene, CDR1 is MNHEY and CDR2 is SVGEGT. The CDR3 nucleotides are TGTGCCAGCAGTTACCAGGGGAAGTTTCACGAGCAGTACTTC. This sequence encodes CASSYQGKFHEQYF.

The CDR3 DNA sequence: TGTGCCTGGAATCGAGAGTCTCGGGCAGATACGCAGTATTTT. Protein: CAWNRESRADTQYF. This rearrangement joins TRBV30 to TRBJ2-3; D is unclear. Trimming cost V 4 bases and J 4 bases, with 15 bases left between them. This CDR3 has 14 residues. CDR1 is GTSNPN, CDR2 SVGIG, per germline (reference sequence).